This TCR beta chain is from a study of blood T cell repertoires in COVID-19. Looking at the study overall: Samples came from the United States, Italy and Spain, spanning acute and convalescent COVID-19. Sample material is recorded as cDNA or gDNA derived from T cells, B-cell-depleted T cells, or PBMCs.

The V gene lost 5 bases and the J gene lost 0 bases, with 7 bases spanning the gap. The germline CDR1 and CDR2 sequences are SEHNR and FQNEAQ (reference sequence). The CDR3 sequence is 13 residues long. How the authors handled the data: The authors estimated nucleated cell counts from reference gene primer amplification. The method was immunoSEQ multiplex PCR; TCRdb's version includes in-frame clones alone and lacks a portion of them. The V and J calls and clone size were taken over from that table, and D and trimming were inferred from the DNA. This sample yields about 160,000 clones, of which approximately 92% are seen a single time; under 5% belongs to the top ten.

Sample: peripheral blood. The chain links TRBV7-9 to TRBJ1-1; D not certain. This receptor was taken from a woman aged 45-59 years with acute or convalescent COVID-19. CDR3 nucleotides: TGTGCCAGCAGCCTCCAGATGAACACTGAAGCTTTCTTT. This sequence encodes CASSLQMNTEAFF.